Presented here are 19 T cell receptor beta chains from one specimen sequenced in a study of blood T cell repertoires in COVID-19. Profiled with immunoSEQ multiplex PCR; TCRdb holds only in-frame clones, not every one. The sample yields 200,000 to 300,000 clones, roughly 82% seen once. Material for sequencing was peripheral blood. These receptor sequences come from a man between 35 and 55 years old who had recovered from COVID-19.

About this clone itself: Distinct nucleotide sequences in the sample also encode this CDR3. The chain couples TRBV7-2 to TRBJ1-5; D not certain. The CDR3 runs to 15 residues. Trimming took 1 base from V and 1 from J, leaving 8 bases between them. Per the germline V gene, CDR1 is SGHTA and CDR2 is FQGNSA. This chain's CDR3 is CASSLDGGSNQPQHF. The CDR3 coding sequence is TGTGCCAGCAGCTTAGATGGAGGGAGCAATCAGCCCCAGCATTTT.

The chain carries TRBV27 and TRBJ2-1; D gene unclear. CDR1 MNHEY and CDR2 SMNVEV come from the germline V gene (reference sequence). V dropped 0 bases and J dropped 8 bases, with 11 bases sitting between them. The CDR3 consists of 14 residues. The CDR3 loop is CASSLSAPLDEQFF. The DNA for the CDR3 is TGTGCCAGCAGTTTATCAGCGCCTCTCGATGAGCAGTTCTTC.

The V call is TRBV10-3, the J call TRBJ1-2, with TRBD1 identical over 9 bases. The CDR3 is 13 amino acids. V dropped 6 bases and J dropped 2; count of bases not matched to a gene: 1. The germline V gene has CDR1 ENHRY and CDR2 SYGVKD. The CDR3 loop reads CAIRGQGNYGYTF. The CDR3 region has the DNA TGTGCCATCAGAGGACAGGGGAACTATGGCTACACCTTC.

In nucleotides, the CDR3 is TGTGCCAGCTCACCCAATGATGGGACACAGGTCGTGCAGTACTTC. Amino acid sequence: CASSPNDGTQVVQYF. The chain has TRBV18 and TRBJ2-7, with TRBD1 as a possible D gene (6 bases). The CDR3 sequence is 15 residues long. Per germline, CDR1 KGHSH and CDR2 LQKENI. V gave up 3 bases and J gave up 9 bases, with 21 bases separating them.

The chain couples TRBV25-1 to TRBJ2-7; D is perhaps TRBD2 (6 bases). Trimming took off 7 bases at V and 9 bases at J, with 16 bases between the two ends. CDR1 MGHDK and CDR2 SYGVNS come from the germline V gene. This CDR3 has 12 residues. CDR3 sequence: CASTTEGGWQYF. CDR3 coding DNA: TGTGCCAGCACCACGGAGGGAGGATGGCAGTACTTC.

This chain links TRBV30 with TRBJ1-2; 9 positions agree with TRBD1. CDR1 is GTSNPN and CDR2 is SVGIG in the germline V gene (reference sequence). The CDR3 runs to 17 residues. The ends lost 5 bases at V and 5 bases at J; junction bases unmatched: 18. CDR3 residues: CAWGNLGQGRGKYGYTF. The DNA of the CDR3 is TGTGCCTGGGGCAACCTCGGACAGGGGAGGGGGAAGTATGGCTACACCTTC.

The V call is TRBV27, the J call TRBJ2-1; the match to TRBD2 covers 14 bases. The CDR3 spans 16 residues. Germline V gene sequence: CDR1 MNHEY, CDR2 SMNVEV (reference sequence). Losses at the gene ends were 5 bases for V and 6 bases for J; bases not matched to a gene: 6. The DNA of the CDR3 is TGTGCCAGCAGTGATCTGGGACTAGCGGGAGCCAATGAGCAGTTCTTC. This sequence encodes CASSDLGLAGANEQFF.

The chain employs TRBV5-4 and TRBJ1-2; D possibly corresponds to TRBD1 (5 bases). Trimming pared 6 bases from V and 8 bases from J, leaving 17 bases between. Germline lookup yields CDR1 SGHNT and CDR2 YYREEE (reference sequence). The CDR3 has 13 amino acids. The CDR3 nucleotides are TGTGCCAGCACGATGGACACTCAGGGCGGCTACACCTTC. This encodes CASTMDTQGGYTF.

This clone came up once. The chain recombines TRBV7-8 with TRBJ2-5; TRBD2 agrees at 7 bases. In germline, CDR1 is SGHVS, CDR2 FQNEAQ. There are 15 residues in the CDR3. With V trimmed by 5 bases and J by 5 bases, 11 bases remained unmatched. The CDR3 here is CASSPPGGGSETQYF. CDR3 sequence (DNA): TGTGCCAGCAGCCCCCCGGGGGGAGGCTCGGAGACCCAGTACTTC.

J is TRBJ2-3 and V is TRBV30; weak D call: TRBD2 (5 bases). V dropped 2 bases and J dropped 0 bases, with 9 bases sitting between them. This CDR3 contains 14 residues. Germline V gene data show CDR1 as GTSNPN and CDR2 as SVGIG (reference sequence). The CDR3 here is CAWSPGGSTDTQYF. CDR3 coding DNA: TGTGCCTGGAGTCCGGGCGGGAGCACAGATACGCAGTATTTT. Full variable domain (rest looked up from reference TRBV30 and TRBJ2-3): SQTIHQWPATLVQPVGSPLSLECTVEGTSNPNLYWYRQAAGRGLQLLFYSVGIGQISSEVPQNLSASRPQDRQFILSSKKLLLSDSGFYLCAWSPGGSTDTQYFGPGTRLTVL.

The chain is built from TRBV3-1 (or the pseudogene TRBV3-2) and TRBJ1-1, with 10 nucleotides matching TRBD1. V lost 1 base to trimming and J lost 0 bases; unmatched junction nucleotides: 11. The CDR3 has 19 residues. Germline CDR1 reads LGHDT; CDR2 reads YNNKEL (reference sequence). CDR3 nucleotides: TGTGCCAGCAGCCAAGTATTCGGGGGACAGGGGAAGATGAACACTGAAGCTTTCTTT. Translated: CASSQVFGGQGKMNTEAFF.

This sequence joins TRBV20-1 and TRBJ1-4, with D perhaps matching TRBD1 (6 bases). From germline, CDR1 is DFQATT and CDR2 SNEGSKA (reference sequence). The CDR3 length is 14 residues. V was clipped by 3 bases and J by 6 bases, with 14 bases between them. The CDR3 nucleotides read TGCAGTGCTAGTCATGGGGCAGGGGATGAAAAACTGTTTTTT. It specifies CSASHGAGDEKLFF.

This sequence joins TRBV5-5 and TRBJ1-4; D gene uncertain. The germline CDR1 and CDR2 sequences are SGHKS and YYEKEE (reference sequence). The ends were cut back, 0 bases at V and 0 bases at J, with 6 bases in the middle. CDR3 size: 15 residues. CDR3 region: CASSLAIATNEKLFF. The CDR3 DNA is TGTGCCAGCAGCTTGGCTATAGCAACTAATGAAAAACTGTTTTTT. The variable domain in full, with the rest retrieved from reference TRBV5-5 and TRBJ1-4, is DAGVTQSPTHLIKTRGQQVTLRCSPISGHKSVSWYQQVLGQGPQFIFQYYEKEERGRGNFPDRFSARQFPNYSSELNVNALLLGDSALYLCASSLAIATNEKLFFGSGTQLSVL.

The chain recombines TRBV29-1 with TRBJ1-1, with 7 bases aligning to TRBD1. Germline values: CDR1 SQVTM, CDR2 ANQGSEA. The CDR3 sequence is 13 residues long. The trim removed 6 bases at V and 4 bases at J, leaving 8 bases unmatched. The CDR3 is CSVGDRSGTEAFF. DNA of the CDR3: TGCAGCGTGGGGGACAGATCGGGCACTGAAGCTTTCTTT.

The rearrangement joins TRBV2 to TRBJ2-5, with TRBD2 matching over 9 bases. Trimming took 0 bases from V and 3 from J; bases not matched to a gene: 5. The CDR3 sequence is 16 residues long. Germline CDR1 reads SNHLY; CDR2 reads FYNNEI. CDR3 loop: CASSEAGLAGKETQYF. CDR3 sequence (DNA): TGTGCCAGCAGTGAAGCTGGGCTAGCGGGGAAAGAGACCCAGTACTTC.

This clone has only a few counts. The chain couples TRBV5-1 to TRBJ1-1; a possible D gene is TRBD1 (6 bases). The germline V and J ends were trimmed by 0 bases and 3 bases, with 12 bases remaining between them. CDR3 length equals 15 residues. From germline, CDR1 is SGHRS and CDR2 YFSETQ. For the CDR3, the DNA is TGCGCCAGCAGCTTGGGGGGGCGAGGGGACACTGAAGCTTTCTTT. Protein sequence: CASSLGGRGDTEAFF.

This sequence joins TRBV25-1 and TRBJ1-4; 10 bases line up with TRBD1. The CDR3 loop spans 15 amino acids. Germline CDR1 MGHDK, CDR2 SYGVNS. After removal of 5 bases from V and 8 bases from J, the junction contained 8 bases not matched to a gene. CDR3 loop: CASSPGGQGVEKLFF. The CDR3 region has the DNA TGTGCCAGCAGTCCGGGAGGACAGGGGGTAGAAAAACTGTTTTTT. The full variable domain, completed using reference TRBV25-1 and TRBJ1-4, is EADIYQTPRYLVIGTGKKITLECSQTMGHDKMYWYQQDPGMELHLIHYSYGVNSTEKGDLSSESTVSRIRTEHFPLTLESARPSHTSQYLCASSPGGQGVEKLFFGSGTQLSVL.

The V and J genes are TRBV11-2 and TRBJ1-6; perhaps TRBD1 as D (6 bases). V lost 5 bases, J lost 4 bases, and 12 bases lay in between. The CDR3 spans 15 residues. Germline lookup yields CDR1 SGHAT and CDR2 FQNNGV. The CDR3 here is CASSPGTYYNSPLHF. CDR3 in DNA: TGTGCCAGCAGCCCCGGGACATATTATAATTCACCCCTCCACTTT.

J is TRBJ1-3 and V is TRBV3-1 (or the pseudogene TRBV3-2); no clear D. Germline V gene sequence: CDR1 LGHDT, CDR2 YNNKEL (reference sequence). The CDR3 is 14 amino acids. The ends were cut back, 7 bases at V and 0 bases at J, with 10 bases in the middle. The CDR3 nucleotides are TGTGCCAGCATGGAACTAGTCTCTGGAAACACCATATATTTT. Its protein is CASMELVSGNTIYF.